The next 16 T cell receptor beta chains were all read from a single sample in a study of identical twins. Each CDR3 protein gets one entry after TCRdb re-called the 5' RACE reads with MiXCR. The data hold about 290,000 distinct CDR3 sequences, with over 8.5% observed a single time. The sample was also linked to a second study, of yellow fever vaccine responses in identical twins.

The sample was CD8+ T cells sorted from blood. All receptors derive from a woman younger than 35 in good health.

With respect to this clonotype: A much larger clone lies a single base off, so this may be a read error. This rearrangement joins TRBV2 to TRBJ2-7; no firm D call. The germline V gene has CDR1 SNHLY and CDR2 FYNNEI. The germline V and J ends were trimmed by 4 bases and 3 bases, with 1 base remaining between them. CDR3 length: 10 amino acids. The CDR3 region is CASSVYEQYF. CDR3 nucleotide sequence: TGTGCCAGCAGTGTCTACGAGCAGTACTTC.

The CDR3 DNA reads as TGTGCCAGCAGCTTCGGGGCCGGGGAGCTGTTTTTT. The encoded protein is CASSFGAGELFF. The genes are TRBV7-9 and TRBJ2-2; TRBD2 might be the D (5 bases). CDR1 is SEHNR, CDR2 FQNEAQ, per germline (reference sequence). The CDR3 sequence is 12 residues long. Trimming stripped 3 bases from V and 6 bases from J, with 5 bases between.

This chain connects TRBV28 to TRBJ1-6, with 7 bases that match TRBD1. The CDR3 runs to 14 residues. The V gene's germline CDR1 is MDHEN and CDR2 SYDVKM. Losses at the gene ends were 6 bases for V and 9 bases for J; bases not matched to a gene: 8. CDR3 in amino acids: CASRWQGEASPLHF. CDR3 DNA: TGTGCCAGCAGATGGCAGGGGGAGGCTTCACCCCTCCACTTT.

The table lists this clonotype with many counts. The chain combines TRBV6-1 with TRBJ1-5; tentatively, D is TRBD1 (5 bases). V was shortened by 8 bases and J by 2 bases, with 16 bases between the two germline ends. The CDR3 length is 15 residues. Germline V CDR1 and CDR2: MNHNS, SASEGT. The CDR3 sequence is CASAMGESGNQPQHF. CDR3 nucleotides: TGTGCCAGCGCCATGGGGGAATCTGGCAATCAGCCCCAGCATTTT.

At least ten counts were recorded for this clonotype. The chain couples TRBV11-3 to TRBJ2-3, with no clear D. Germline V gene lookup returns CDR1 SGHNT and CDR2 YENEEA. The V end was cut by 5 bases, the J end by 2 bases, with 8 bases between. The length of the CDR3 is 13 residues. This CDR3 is CASSTTSTDTQYF. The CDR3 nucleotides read TGTGCCAGCAGCACAACATCCACAGATACGCAGTATTTT.

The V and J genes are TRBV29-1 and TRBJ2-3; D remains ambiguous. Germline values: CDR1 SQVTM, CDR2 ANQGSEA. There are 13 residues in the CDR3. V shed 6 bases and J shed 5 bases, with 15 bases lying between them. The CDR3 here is CSVQVPPKDTQYF. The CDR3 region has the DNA TGCAGCGTCCAGGTGCCCCCCAAAGATACGCAGTATTTT.

The CDR3 DNA sequence: TGTGCCAGCAGCGTACGAGCGGACAATTGGAGGGAGACCCAGTACTTC. As protein: CASSVRADNWRETQYF. The V call is TRBV9, the J call TRBJ2-5; D could derive from TRBD1 or TRBD2 (5 bases each). The germline CDR1 and CDR2 sequences are SGDLS and YYNGEE. CDR3 length: 16 residues. The germline V and J ends were trimmed by 1 base and 5 bases, with 18 bases remaining between them. Filled out from reference TRBV9 and TRBJ2-5, the complete variable domain reads DSGVTQTPKHLITATGQRVTLRCSPRSGDLSVYWYQQSLDQGLQFLIQYYNGEERAKGNILERFSAQQFPDLHSELNLSSLELGDSALYFCASSVRADNWRETQYFGPGTRLLVL.

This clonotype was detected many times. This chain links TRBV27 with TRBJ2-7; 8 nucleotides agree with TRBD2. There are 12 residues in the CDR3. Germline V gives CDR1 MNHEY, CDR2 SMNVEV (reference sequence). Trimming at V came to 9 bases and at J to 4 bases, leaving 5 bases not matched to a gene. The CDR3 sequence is CASSGGDYEQYF. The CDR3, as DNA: TGTGCCAGTTCCGGGGGGGATTACGAGCAGTACTTC.

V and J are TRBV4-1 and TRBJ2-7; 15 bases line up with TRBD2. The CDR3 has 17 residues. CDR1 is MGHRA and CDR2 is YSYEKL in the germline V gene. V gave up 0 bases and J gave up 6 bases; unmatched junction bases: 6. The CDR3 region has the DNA TGCGCCAGCAGCCAAGATCGACCGGGACTAGCGGGAGGCGAGCAGTACTTC. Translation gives CASSQDRPGLAGGEQYF.

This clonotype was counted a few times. CDR3 residues: CASSLGPVGNTEAFF. The CDR3 region has the DNA TGTGCCAGCAGTTTAGGGCCAGTTGGAAACACTGAAGCTTTCTTT. This chain joins TRBV27 and TRBJ1-1; D ambiguous. Trimming took 2 bases from V and 2 from J, leaving 12 bases between them. The length of the CDR3 is 15 residues. Germline CDR1 reads MNHEY; CDR2 reads SMNVEV (reference sequence).

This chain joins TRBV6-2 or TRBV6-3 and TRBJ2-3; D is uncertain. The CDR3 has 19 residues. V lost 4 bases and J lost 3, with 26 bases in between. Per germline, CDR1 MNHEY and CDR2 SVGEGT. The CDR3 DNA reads TGTGCCAGCAGTTTGGAGCTGGTTGTGGCGGAACTGAGGACAGATACGCAGTATTTT. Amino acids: CASSLELVVAELRTDTQYF.

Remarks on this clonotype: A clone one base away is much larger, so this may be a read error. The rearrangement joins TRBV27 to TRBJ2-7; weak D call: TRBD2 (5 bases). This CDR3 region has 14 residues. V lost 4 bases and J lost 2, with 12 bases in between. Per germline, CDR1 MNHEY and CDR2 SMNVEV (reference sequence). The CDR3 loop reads CASSSEASPYEQYF. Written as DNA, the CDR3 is TGTGCCAGCAGTTCAGAAGCTAGCCCCTACGAGCAGTACTTC.

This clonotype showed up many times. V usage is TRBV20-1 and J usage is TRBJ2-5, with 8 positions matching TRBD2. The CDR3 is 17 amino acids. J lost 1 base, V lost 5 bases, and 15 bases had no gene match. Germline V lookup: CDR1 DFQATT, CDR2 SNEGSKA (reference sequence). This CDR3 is CSARLPGLAGFQETQYF. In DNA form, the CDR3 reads TGCAGTGCTCGCTTGCCGGGGCTAGCGGGCTTCCAAGAGACCCAGTACTTC.

CDR3 sequence: CASSTTGAVETQYF. The CDR3 DNA reads as TGTGCCAGCAGCACCACAGGTGCCGTCGAGACCCAGTACTTC. The V and J genes are TRBV4-2 and TRBJ2-5; a weak D match, TRBD1 (5 bases). Trimming shortened V by 5 bases and J by 5 bases, and 15 bases separated the two germline ends. Looked up from germline, CDR1 is LGHNA and CDR2 is YNFKEQ. The CDR3 length is 14 residues.

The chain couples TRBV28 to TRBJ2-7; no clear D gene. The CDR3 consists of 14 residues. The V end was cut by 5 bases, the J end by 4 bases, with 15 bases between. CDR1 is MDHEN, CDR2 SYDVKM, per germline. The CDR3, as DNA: TGTGCCAGCAGTACGGATGAGCTGGGGTACGAGCAGTACTTC. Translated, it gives CASSTDELGYEQYF.

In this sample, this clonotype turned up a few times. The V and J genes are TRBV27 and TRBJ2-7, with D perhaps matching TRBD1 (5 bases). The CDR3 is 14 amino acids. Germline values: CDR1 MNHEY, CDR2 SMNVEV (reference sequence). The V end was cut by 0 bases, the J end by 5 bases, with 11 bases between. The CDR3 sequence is CASSLSGGAHEQYF. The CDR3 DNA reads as TGTGCCAGCAGTTTATCGGGTGGGGCCCACGAGCAGTACTTC.